The rows below give T cell receptor beta chains drawn from one sample of a study of OX40 agonist ivuxolimab in advanced cancers. Assay: immunoSEQ multiplex PCR; the TCRdb copy retains only in-frame clones and omits some. The top ten clones hold about 1.1% of a sample with around 140,000 clones, 90% of them seen once. Sequenced material: CD4+ or CD8+ T cells sorted from blood, taken in a trial of the OX40 agonist ivuxolimab. The receptors here all came from an adult with an advanced solid tumor such as melanoma, head and neck, liver or kidney cancer. CDR3s include the opening cysteine and the closing phenylalanine or tryptophan. A D gene is named only where the DNA matches it firmly. Clone size is given for some rows only: seen once, a few or many times, or a class if the clone is expanded.

j_call,d_call,v_call,clone_size,cdr3_length,cdr3_nt,cdr3_aa
TRBJ2-7,TRBD1,TRBV28,NA,15,TGTGCCAGCAGTTTACTTGGGACAGGGGATGGCGAGCAGTACTTC,CASSLLGTGDGEQYF
TRBJ1-3,NA,TRBV19,NA,12,TGTGCCAGTAGTATATGGGGAAACACCATATATTTT,CASSIWGNTIYF
TRBJ2-1,TRBD2,TRBV7-3,NA,15,TGTGCCAGCAGCTTACTGAGCGGGGTGAACAATGAGCAGTTCTTC,CASSLLSGVNNEQFF
TRBJ1-4,NA,TRBV11-2,NA,15,TGTGCCAGCAGCTTAGTACCCCGACCGAATGAAAAACTGTTTTTT,CASSLVPRPNEKLFF
TRBJ2-7,TRBD2,TRBV5-1,once,15,TGCGCCAGCAGCCCTCGGACTAGCGGGAACTACGAGCAGTACTTC,CASSPRTSGNYEQYF
TRBJ1-2,NA,TRBV5-4,once,14,TGTGCCAGCAGCTTTAAGAACAGCCGCTTTGGCTACACCTTC,CASSFKNSRFGYTF
TRBJ2-2,TRBD1,TRBV19,NA,15,TGTGCCAGTAAGGGACAGGGGTTAACACCGGGGGAGCTGTTTTTT,CASKGQGLTPGELFF
TRBJ1-1,NA,TRBV4-3,NA,17,TGCGCCAGCAGCCAAGATTCGGGACAAGACACGTACACTGAAGCTTTCTTT,CASSQDSGQDTYTEAFF
TRBJ2-7,NA,TRBV7-2,NA,14,TGTGCCAGCAGCTCGGACGGCGGCCAGGTGGAGCAGTACTTC,CASSSDGGQVEQYF
TRBJ2-2,NA,TRBV27,NA,19,TGTGCCAGCAGTTTATTTTCCGGTAGCGGCATCCGGGGAGCCGGGGAGCTGTTTTTT,CASSLFSGSGIRGAGELFF
TRBJ1-2,NA,TRBV6-4,NA,13,TGTGCCAGCAGTGACGGGGAAAACTATGGCTACACCTTC,CASSDGENYGYTF
TRBJ2-1,TRBD2,TRBV9,NA,19,TGTGCCAGCAGCGTAGATTCTAGCGGGAGGCTAGGCGCCTACAATGAGCAGTTCTTC,CASSVDSSGRLGAYNEQFF
TRBJ1-5,NA,TRBV2,NA,14,TGTGCCAGCAGTGGGAGGGGGGGCAATCAGCCCCAGCATTTT,CASSGRGGNQPQHF
TRBJ1-1,NA,TRBV5-1,once,15,TGCGCCAGCAGCTTGGCCGGGTCAGGGAGAACTGAAGCTTTCTTT,CASSLAGSGRTEAFF
TRBJ2-2,NA,TRBV7-3,once,16,TGTGCCAGCAGCTTAAATTCTCCTTTTAACACCGGGGAGCTGTTTTTT,CASSLNSPFNTGELFF
TRBJ1-2,NA,TRBV6-5,NA,13,TGTGCCAGCAGTCCCGGGACATATGGTGGCTACACCTTC,CASSPGTYGGYTF
TRBJ1-3,NA,TRBV28,NA,15,TGTGCCAGCAGTTTAGTGGGGTCGGCTGGAAACACCATATATTTT,CASSLVGSAGNTIYF
TRBJ1-4,TRBD1,TRBV18,NA,14,TGTGCCAGTACCCGGGACAGGGTGAATGAAAAACTGTTTTTT,CASTRDRVNEKLFF
TRBJ1-6,NA,TRBV5-4,NA,14,TGTGCCAGCAGCAGAACCTCTACAGGGAGTCCCCTCCACTTT,CASSRTSTGSPLHF
TRBJ1-2,TRBD1,TRBV15,NA,17,TGTGCCACCAGCAGAGATCTTGCAGGACAGGGGGCCGTCGGCTACACCTTC,CATSRDLAGQGAVGYTF
TRBJ2-7,TRBD1,TRBV27,once,15,TGTGCCAGCAGCACCGGGACAGGGAATCCCTACGAGCAGTACTTC,CASSTGTGNPYEQYF
TRBJ2-1,NA,TRBV6-5,NA,14,TGTGCCAGCAGCCCACCGGGTTCCTACAATGAGCAGTTCTTC,CASSPPGSYNEQFF
TRBJ2-5,NA,TRBV9,NA,13,TGTGCCAGCAGCACCGCCCAGGGTGGGACCCAGTACTTC,CASSTAQGGTQYF
TRBJ2-1,TRBD2,TRBV5-6,NA,15,TGTGCCAGCAGCTTATCTAGCGGGCTGTACAATGAGCAGTTCTTC,CASSLSSGLYNEQFF
TRBJ2-7,TRBD2,TRBV7-9,NA,14,TGTGCCAGCACTTGGAGCGGGGGTTACTACGAGCAGTACTTC,CASTWSGGYYEQYF
TRBJ1-1,TRBD1,TRBV11-2,few,16,TGTGCCAGCAGGGGACCACAGGGGTTCTTTAACACTGAAGCTTTCTTT,CASRGPQGFFNTEAFF
TRBJ1-1,NA,TRBV13,NA,13,TGTGCCAGCAGCCGCCGAGGAAACACTGAAGCTTTCTTT,CASSRRGNTEAFF
TRBJ1-1,TRBD1,TRBV19,few,15,TGTGCCAGTAGTATAGGGACAGGATTAAACACTGAAGCTTTCTTT,CASSIGTGLNTEAFF
TRBJ2-5,TRBD1,TRBV28,NA,14,TGTGCCAGCAGTCGTGGGGACAGCCAAGAGACCCAGTACTTC,CASSRGDSQETQYF
TRBJ2-1,TRBD1,TRBV11-2,NA,14,TGTGCCAGCAGCCATCGACAGGGTTTGAATGAGCAGTTCTTC,CASSHRQGLNEQFF
TRBJ1-1,NA,TRBV27,once,14,TGTGCCAGCAGTGTCTCACGCCTGGGCACTGAAGCTTTCTTT,CASSVSRLGTEAFF
TRBJ2-7,TRBD2,TRBV6-1,NA,15,TGTGCCAGCAAACCGACTAGCGGGACGGCCTACGAGCAGTACTTC,CASKPTSGTAYEQYF
TRBJ2-1,NA,TRBV7-3,once,13,TGTGCCAGCAAACCGCCTCCCTACAATGAGCAGTTCTTC,CASKPPPYNEQFF
TRBJ1-4,TRBD1,TRBV19,NA,16,TGTGCCAGTAGTCCCCTACGGGGGACAGGGGGCGAAAAACTGTTTTTT,CASSPLRGTGGEKLFF
TRBJ1-4,NA,TRBV23-1,NA,14,TGCGCCAGCAGTCACGGGGCAACTAATGAAAAACTGTTTTTT,CASSHGATNEKLFF
TRBJ2-6,NA,TRBV5-6,NA,17,TGTGCCAGCAGCTTGTTCCAGGTCTACAAGGGGGCCAACGTCCTGACTTTC,CASSLFQVYKGANVLTF
TRBJ2-1,TRBD2,TRBV9,NA,16,TGTGCCAGCAGCGTAGCTGGCGGGAGAAGTTACAATGAGCAGTTCTTC,CASSVAGGRSYNEQFF
TRBJ2-3,NA,TRBV4-1,NA,15,TGCGCCAGCAGCCACCCAATCCTAGCCGCAGATACGCAGTATTTT,CASSHPILAADTQYF
TRBJ1-1,TRBD1,TRBV10-1,few,16,TGCGCCAGCAGCCCGGGACAGACCAGAAAGAACACTGAAGCTTTCTTT,CASSPGQTRKNTEAFF
TRBJ1-6,TRBD1,TRBV27,NA,16,TGTGCCAGCAGTACAAGACAGGGGCCCGGTAATTCACCCCTCCACTTT,CASSTRQGPGNSPLHF
TRBJ2-7,TRBD2,TRBV5-1,NA,17,TGCGCCAGCAGCTTGGGGACTAGCGGGTGGGTGTTTGACGAGCAGTACTTC,CASSLGTSGWVFDEQYF
TRBJ2-7,NA,TRBV30,NA,14,TGTGCCTGGAGTGTAGGACTCTCCTCCTACGAGCAGTACTTC,CAWSVGLSSYEQYF
TRBJ1-1,TRBD1,TRBV11-1,NA,14,TGTGCCAGCAGCTTAGGAAGCAGGGGGTATGAAGCTTTCTTT,CASSLGSRGYEAFF
TRBJ1-1,TRBD1,TRBV28,NA,15,TGTGCCAGCAGTTCGTGGACAGGTATGGGCACTGAAGCTTTCTTT,CASSSWTGMGTEAFF